The present T cell receptor (beta chain) was sequenced within a study of T cells in Graves' hyperthyroidism and ophthalmopathy. Researchers took RNA transcripts and amplified the TCR beta CDR3 regions from them. Initially, a first-round RT-PCR of the TCR CDR3 employed the HTBI primer set. TCRdb independently ran MiXCR on the multiplex PCR reads; one entry per CDR3 protein. The data show some 24,000 distinct CDR3 sequences, 49% seen once. Trimming cost V 3 bases and J 9 bases; bases outside gene matches: 7. The CDR3 sequence is 15 residues long. From germline, CDR1 is SGHAT and CDR2 FQDESV (reference sequence).

This TCR was sampled from a woman in her thirties or forties with Graves' hyperthyroidism that later progressed to Graves' ophthalmopathy. The gene calls are TRBV11-1 and TRBJ2-1; 11 bases agree with TRBD2. What was sequenced was blood. The CDR3 reads CASSFSGRAWGEQFF. DNA for the CDR3: TGTGCCAGCAGCTTTAGCGGGAGGGCCTGGGGTGAGCAGTTCTTC.